This T cell receptor (beta chain) was observed in a study of blood T cells in healthy people across ages. The CDR3 consists of 13 residues. Trimming took off 4 bases at V and 4 bases at J, with 10 bases between the two ends. From germline, CDR1 is MNHEY and CDR2 SMNVEV (reference sequence). A second roughly 6 to 11 cycle PCR used barcoded and J-beta primers. TCRdb analysed the 5' RACE reads with MiXCR anew, one entry per CDR3 protein. Of fewer than 1.5 million distinct CDR3 sequences listed, 42% are singletons. With regard to this clonotype: Its antigen is currently unknown.

Study outcomes and limitations: As age increased, TCR beta diversity per million T cells fell in a roughly linear fashion. Estimates of diversity drawn from one million T cells were considered underestimates.

The chain combines TRBV27 with TRBJ2-5, with D unresolved. Sample: blood. The clonotype originates from a woman between 18 and 29 years old in good health. The DNA for the CDR3 is TGTGCCAGCAGTTGGGCAAGTGCAGAGACCCAGTACTTC. Amino acids: CASSWASAETQYF.